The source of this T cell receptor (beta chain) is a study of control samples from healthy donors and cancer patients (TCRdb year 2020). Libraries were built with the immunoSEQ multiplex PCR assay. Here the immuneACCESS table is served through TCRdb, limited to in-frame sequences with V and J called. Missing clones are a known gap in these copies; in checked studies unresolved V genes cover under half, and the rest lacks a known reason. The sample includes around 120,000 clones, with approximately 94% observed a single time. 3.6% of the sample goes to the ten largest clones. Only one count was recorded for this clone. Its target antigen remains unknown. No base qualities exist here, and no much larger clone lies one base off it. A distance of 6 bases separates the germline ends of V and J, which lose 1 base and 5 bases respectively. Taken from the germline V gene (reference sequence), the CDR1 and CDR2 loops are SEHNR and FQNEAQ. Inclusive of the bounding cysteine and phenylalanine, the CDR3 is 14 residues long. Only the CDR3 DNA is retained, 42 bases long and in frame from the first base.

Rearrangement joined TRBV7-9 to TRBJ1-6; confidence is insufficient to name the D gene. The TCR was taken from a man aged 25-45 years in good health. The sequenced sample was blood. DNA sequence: TGTGCCAGCAGCTTAGGGGGTGATAATTCACCCCTCCACTTT. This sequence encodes CASSLGGDNSPLHF. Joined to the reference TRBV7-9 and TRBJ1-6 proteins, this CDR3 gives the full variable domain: DTGVSQNPRHKITKRGQNVTFRCDPISEHNRLYWYRQTLGQGPEFLTYFQNEAQLEKSRLLSDRFSAERPKGSFSTLEIQRTEQGDSAMYLCASSLGGDNSPLHFGNGTRLTVT.